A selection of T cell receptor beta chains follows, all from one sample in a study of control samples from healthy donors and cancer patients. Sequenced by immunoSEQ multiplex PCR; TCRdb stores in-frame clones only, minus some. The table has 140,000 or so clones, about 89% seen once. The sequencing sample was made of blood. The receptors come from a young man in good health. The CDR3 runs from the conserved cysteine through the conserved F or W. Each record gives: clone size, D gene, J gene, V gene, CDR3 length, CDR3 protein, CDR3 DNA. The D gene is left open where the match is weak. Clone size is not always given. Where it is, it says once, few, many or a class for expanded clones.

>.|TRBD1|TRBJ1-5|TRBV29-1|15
CSVEVGTASGQPQHF
TGCAGCGTTGAAGTCGGGACAGCAAGCGGTCAGCCCCAGCATTTT
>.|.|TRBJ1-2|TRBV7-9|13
CASTPFLGVGYTF
TGTGCCAGCACCCCGTTTTTGGGGGTTGGCTACACCTTC
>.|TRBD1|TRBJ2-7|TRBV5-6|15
CASSLAGQGEYEQYF
TGTGCCAGCAGCTTGGCGGGACAGGGGGAGTACGAGCAGTACTTC
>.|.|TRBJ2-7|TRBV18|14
CASSPRDTGYEQYF
TGTGCCAGCTCACCACGGGACACGGGATACGAGCAGTACTTC
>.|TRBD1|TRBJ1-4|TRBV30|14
CAWSATGLEEKLFF
TGTGCCTGGAGTGCGACAGGGCTGGAGGAAAAACTGTTTTTT
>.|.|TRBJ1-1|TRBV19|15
CASSIAGYSYTEAFF
TGTGCCAGTAGTATCGCAGGGTATTCGTACACTGAAGCTTTCTTT
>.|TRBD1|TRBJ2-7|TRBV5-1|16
CASSAVAGTGSYEQYF
TGCGCCAGCAGCGCTGTCGCCGGGACAGGGTCCTACGAGCAGTACTTC
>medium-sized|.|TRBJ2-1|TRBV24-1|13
CATSDLQVHEQFF
TGTGCCACCAGTGATTTACAGGTTCATGAGCAGTTCTTC
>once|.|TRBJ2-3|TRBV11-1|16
CASSDRGGAGADTQYF
TGTGCCAGCAGCGATAGAGGGGGGGCCGGCGCAGATACGCAGTATTTT
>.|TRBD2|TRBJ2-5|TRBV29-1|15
CSVEEVSGNWETQYF
TGCAGCGTTGAAGAAGTTAGCGGGAACTGGGAGACCCAGTACTTC
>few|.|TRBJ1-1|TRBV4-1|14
CASSQGSLTTEAFF
TGCGCCAGCAGCCAAGGCAGTTTAACCACTGAAGCTTTCTTT
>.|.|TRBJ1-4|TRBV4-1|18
CASSRSGSSGGVNEKLFF
TGCGCCAGCAGCCGATCCGGGTCCTCAGGCGGGGTTAATGAAAAACTGTTTTTT
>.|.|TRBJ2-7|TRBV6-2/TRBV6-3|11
CASSHTYEQYF
TGTGCCAGCAGTCATACCTACGAGCAGTACTTC
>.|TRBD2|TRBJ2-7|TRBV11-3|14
CASSKVGGDYEQYF
TGTGCCAGCAGCAAGGTTGGGGGGGACTACGAGCAGTACTTC
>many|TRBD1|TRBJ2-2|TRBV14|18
CASSQDLGEQGAAGELFF
TGTGCCAGCAGCCAAGATCTGGGAGAACAGGGGGCCGCCGGGGAGCTGTTTTTT
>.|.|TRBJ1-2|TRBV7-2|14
CASSLALGSYGYTF
TGTGCCAGCAGCTTAGCGCTGGGCAGCTATGGCTACACCTTC
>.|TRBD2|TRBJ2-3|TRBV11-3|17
CASSPSRGGPYTDTQYF
TGTGCCAGCAGCCCATCTCGCGGGGGGCCCTACACAGATACGCAGTATTTT
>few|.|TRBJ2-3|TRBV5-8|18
CASRVAARNTLRPNTQYF
TGTGCCAGCAGGGTCGCGGCCAGAAACACTCTTCGCCCAAATACGCAGTATTTT
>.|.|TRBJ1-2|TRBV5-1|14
CASTRDVYNYGYTF
TGCGCCAGCACCCGGGACGTATATAACTATGGCTACACCTTC
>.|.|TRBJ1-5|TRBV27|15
CASSLRTGSNQPQHF
TGTGCCAGCAGTTTACGTACTGGTAGCAATCAGCCCCAGCATTTT
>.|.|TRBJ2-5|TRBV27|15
CASSVVPSGQETQYF
TGTGCCAGCTCAGTTGTCCCTTCGGGGCAAGAGACCCAGTACTTC
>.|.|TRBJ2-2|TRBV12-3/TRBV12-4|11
CASGWTGELFF
TGTGCCAGCGGGTGGACCGGGGAGCTGTTTTTT
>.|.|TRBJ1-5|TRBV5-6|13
CASSLGQAQPQHF
TGTGCCAGCAGCTTGGGACAGGCCCAGCCCCAGCATTTT
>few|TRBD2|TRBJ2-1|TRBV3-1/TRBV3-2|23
CASSFHIVSLLAGGLSSYNEQFF
TGTGCCAGCAGCTTCCATATTGTCTCCCTACTAGCGGGGGGCCTGAGCTCCTACAATGAGCAGTTCTTC
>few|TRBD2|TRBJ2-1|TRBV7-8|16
CASSLVRSGGWDEQFF
TGTGCCAGCAGCTTAGTGCGTAGCGGGGGGTGGGATGAGCAGTTCTTC
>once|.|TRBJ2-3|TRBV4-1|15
CASSQDSGVGDTQYF
TGCGCCAGCAGCCAAGATTCAGGAGTCGGAGATACGCAGTATTTT
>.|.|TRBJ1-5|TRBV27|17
CASSLEAAGVSNQPQHF
TGTGCCAGCAGTTTGGAGGCGGCAGGGGTGAGCAATCAGCCCCAGCATTTT
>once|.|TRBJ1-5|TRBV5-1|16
CASSPGTSDGNQPQHF
TGCGCCAGCAGCCCGGGTACCTCGGATGGTAATCAGCCCCAGCATTTT
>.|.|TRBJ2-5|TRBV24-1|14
CATSDPGSGGTQYF
TGTGCCACCAGTGACCCAGGGTCCGGGGGGACCCAGTACTTC
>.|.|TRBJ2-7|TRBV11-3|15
CASSHIRQSTYEQYF
TGTGCCAGCAGCCACATCAGACAGAGCACCTACGAGCAGTACTTC
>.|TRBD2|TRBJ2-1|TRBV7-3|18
CASSSFGGGPQSYNEQFF
TGTGCCAGCAGCTCCTTCGGGGGAGGGCCGCAATCCTACAATGAGCAGTTCTTC
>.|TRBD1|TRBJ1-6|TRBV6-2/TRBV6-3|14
CASSYGTGNSPLHF
TGTGCCAGCAGTTATGGGACAGGGAATTCACCCCTCCACTTT
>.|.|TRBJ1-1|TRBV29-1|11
CSVEPGSEAFF
TGCAGCGTTGAACCAGGGTCTGAAGCTTTCTTT
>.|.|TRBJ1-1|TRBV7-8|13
CASSRTFNTEAFF
TGTGCCAGCAGCCGGACATTCAACACTGAAGCTTTCTTT
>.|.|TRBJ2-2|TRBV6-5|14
CASTPGRASGELFF
TGTGCCAGCACCCCCGGACGGGCCTCGGGGGAGCTGTTTTTT
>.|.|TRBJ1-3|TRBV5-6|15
CASSLGGVPGNTIYF
TGTGCCAGCAGCTTGGGAGGTGTCCCTGGAAACACCATATATTTT
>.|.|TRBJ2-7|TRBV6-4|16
CASSGCPVRRAHEQYF
TGTGCCAGCAGTGGCTGCCCGGTCCGCCGGGCCCACGAGCAGTACTTC
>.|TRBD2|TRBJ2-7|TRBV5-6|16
CASSWRRTSGGDEQYF
TGTGCCAGCAGCTGGCGGCGGACTAGCGGGGGGGACGAGCAGTACTTC
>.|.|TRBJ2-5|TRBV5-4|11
CASSLEETQYF
TGTGCCAGCAGCCTCGAAGAGACCCAGTACTTC
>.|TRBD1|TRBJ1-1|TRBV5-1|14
CASNDRAPDTEAFF
TGCGCCAGCAACGACAGGGCCCCTGACACTGAAGCTTTCTTT
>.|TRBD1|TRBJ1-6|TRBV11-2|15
CASRGGTGNNSPLHF
TGTGCCAGCAGGGGGGGGACAGGGAATAATTCACCCCTCCACTTT
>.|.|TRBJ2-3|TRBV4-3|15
CASSQEGGRTDTQYF
TGCGCCAGCAGCCAAGAAGGGGGGCGGACAGATACGCAGTATTTT
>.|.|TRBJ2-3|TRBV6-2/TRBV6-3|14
CASSGLTSTDTQYF
TGTGCCAGCAGTGGACTAACTAGCACAGATACGCAGTATTTT
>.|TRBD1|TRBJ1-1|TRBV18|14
CASSKQGGNTEAFF
TGTGCCAGCTCAAAACAGGGGGGGAACACTGAAGCTTTCTTT
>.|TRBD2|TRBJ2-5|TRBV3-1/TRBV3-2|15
CASSSSSGGLETQYF
TGTGCCAGCAGCTCTTCGAGCGGGGGGCTGGAGACCCAGTACTTC
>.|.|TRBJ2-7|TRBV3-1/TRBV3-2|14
CASSNGQPTYEQYF
TGTGCCAGCAGCAACGGACAGCCCACCTACGAGCAGTACTTC
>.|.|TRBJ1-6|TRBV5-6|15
CASNTMGAIGSPLHF
TGTGCCAGCAACACAATGGGGGCAATAGGTTCACCCCTCCACTTT
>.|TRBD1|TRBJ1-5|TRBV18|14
CASSRGTGPQPQHF
TGTGCCAGCTCACGGGGGACAGGCCCCCAGCCCCAGCATTTT